This T cell receptor beta chain was captured by sequencing in a study of T cell repertoires in cytomegalovirus infection. Study-level information: An indication of both CMV infection and matching HLA type came from public TCR beta signatures.

The CDR3 loop spans 13 amino acids. The V and J ends lost 4 bases and 9 bases, in that order; junction bases with no gene match: 1. This clonotype has only a few counts. Its antigen is currently unknown. Whole-study findings and limits: Of the TCR beta families, the public ones yielded a cumulative frequency that identified carriers of CMV plus the relevant HLA. CMV-specific HLA-C-restricted TCR beta clonotypes dominated the ex vivo response.

In TCRdb, the reads were re-called with MiXCR into one record per CDR3 protein. The sample shows about 680,000 distinct CDR3 sequences, roughly 26% of them seen only once. J is TRBJ2-4 and V is TRBV12-3 or TRBV12-4, with 12 nucleotides matching TRBD2. The sequencing sample was made of CD8+ T cells from PBMCs. The origin of this receptor is a human donor in good health (CMV status not recorded). Some clones in this sample may be carry-over from other donors' samples. The CDR3 sequence is CASSWTSGVIQYF. CDR3 nucleotide sequence: TGTGCCAGCAGTTGGACTAGCGGGGTCATTCAGTACTTC.